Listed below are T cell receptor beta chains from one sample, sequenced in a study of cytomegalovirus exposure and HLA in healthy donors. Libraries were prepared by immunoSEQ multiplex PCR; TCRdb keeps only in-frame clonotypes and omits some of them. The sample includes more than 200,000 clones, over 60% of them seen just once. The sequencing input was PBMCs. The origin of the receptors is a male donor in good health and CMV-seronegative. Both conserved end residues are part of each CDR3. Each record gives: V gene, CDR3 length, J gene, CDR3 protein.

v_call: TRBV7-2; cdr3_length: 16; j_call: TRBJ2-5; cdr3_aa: CASSLRTSGGPETQYF
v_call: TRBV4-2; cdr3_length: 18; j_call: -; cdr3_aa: CASSLVSAHGTDPYEQYF
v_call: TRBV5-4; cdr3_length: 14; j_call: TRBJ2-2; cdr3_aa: CASSFRGRTGELFF
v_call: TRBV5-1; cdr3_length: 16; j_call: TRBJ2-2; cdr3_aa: CASSAGTGVLTGELFF
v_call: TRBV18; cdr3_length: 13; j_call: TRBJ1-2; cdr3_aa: CASSPGETYGYTF
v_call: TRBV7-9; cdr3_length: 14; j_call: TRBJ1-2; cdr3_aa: CSSSLEASNYGYTF
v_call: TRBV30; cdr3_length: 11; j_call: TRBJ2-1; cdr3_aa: CAWSVGDEQFF
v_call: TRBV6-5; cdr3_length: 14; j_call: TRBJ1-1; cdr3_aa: CASSPPGRMTEAFF
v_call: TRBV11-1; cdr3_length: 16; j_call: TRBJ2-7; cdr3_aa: CASSVPGLARAYEQYF
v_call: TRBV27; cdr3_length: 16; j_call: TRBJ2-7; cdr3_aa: CASSHQSRGSTYEQYF
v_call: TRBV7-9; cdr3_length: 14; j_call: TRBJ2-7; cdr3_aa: CASSPRDRGYEQYF
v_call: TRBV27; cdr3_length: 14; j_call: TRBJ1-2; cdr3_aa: CASSFQGQGYGYTF
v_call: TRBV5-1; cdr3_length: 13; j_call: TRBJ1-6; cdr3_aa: CASSSDHNSPLHF
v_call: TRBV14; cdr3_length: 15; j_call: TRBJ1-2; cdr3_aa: CASSPPGQGNYGYTF
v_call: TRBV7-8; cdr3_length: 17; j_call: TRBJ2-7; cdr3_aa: CASSLAVASGTVYEQYF
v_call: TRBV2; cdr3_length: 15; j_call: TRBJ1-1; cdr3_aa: CASSAYDRGITEAFF
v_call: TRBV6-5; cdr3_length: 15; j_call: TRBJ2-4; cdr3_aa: CASSYPGGFKNIQYF
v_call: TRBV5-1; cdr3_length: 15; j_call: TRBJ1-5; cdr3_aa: CASSDGTLSNQPQHF
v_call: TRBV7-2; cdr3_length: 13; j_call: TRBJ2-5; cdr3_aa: CASSLRGQETQYF
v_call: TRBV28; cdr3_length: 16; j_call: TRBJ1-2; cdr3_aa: CASSPDDSRLHSSYTF
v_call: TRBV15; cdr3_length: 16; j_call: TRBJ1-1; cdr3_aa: CATSREQALMNTEAFF
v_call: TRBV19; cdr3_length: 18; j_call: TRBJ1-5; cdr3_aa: CASSLSLTAVYSNQPQHF
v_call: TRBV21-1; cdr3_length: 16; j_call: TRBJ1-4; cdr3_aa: CASSKLRDRPNEKLFF
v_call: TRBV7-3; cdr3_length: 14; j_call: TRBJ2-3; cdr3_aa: CASSLSGQADTQYF
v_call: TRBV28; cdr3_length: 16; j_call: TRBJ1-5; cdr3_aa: CASSLEVWKGNQPQHF
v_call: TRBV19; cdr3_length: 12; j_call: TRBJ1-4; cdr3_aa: CASPEEGEKLFF
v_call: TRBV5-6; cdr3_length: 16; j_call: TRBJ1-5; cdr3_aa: CASSLGAGASNQPQHF